The TCR beta chain described here comes from a study of early T cells in non-severe SARS-CoV-2 infection listed by TCRdb under 2021. About the full investigation: Because TCR sequencing was done on bulk RNA from unsorted whole blood, the alpha and beta chains could not be paired.

Results and caveats for the whole study, not just this receptor: VDJdb matching was skewed toward anti-spike CD8 responses, so virus-specific expansions were likely underestimated and private and CD4 specificities were missed.

Preparation of the library involved 5' RACE. Sequenced using a NextSeq 500. Unique molecular identifiers were attached to individual cDNA molecules in the TCR library protocol so that sequencing error and PCR bias could be corrected. Sequencing covered both TCR alpha and beta chains, and within each sample the abundances of alpha and beta sequences were tightly co-correlated. As for how the authors treated the data: Decombinator V4 was used to perform V gene, J gene and CDR3 annotation of TCR sequences. Expanded TCRs were defined as changing significantly between any two time points under a Poisson model with p below 0.0001. TCR abundances were normalised to the total number of TCRs sequenced per sample and expressed as counts per million. TRAV1-2 paired with TRAJ12, TRAJ20 or TRAJ33 defined MAIT TCRs, while TRAV10 paired with TRAJ18 defined iNKT TCRs. VDJdb, accessed on 1 November 2021, was searched for TCRs annotated for CMV, EBV and SARS-CoV-2, and TCRs annotated for more than one antigen were excluded. The public sequencing data were trimmed at Q25 with fastp and processed into clonotypes with MiXCR by TCRdb, which kept only in-frame beta chains. Entries are consolidated by CDR3 protein sequence, retaining the most common genes and DNA. These V and J calls rely on TCRdb rather than the paper's analysis. The sample table records tens of thousands of distinct CDR3 sequences; 8.7% of these occur just once. Approximately 4% of the sample goes to the ten largest clones.

V loses 1 base at its end and J loses 3 bases; junction bases beyond the gene matches: 6. The cysteine opens and the phenylalanine closes a CDR3 of 16 amino acids. Of all the DNA, just the CDR3 is kept, 48 bases in frame from base 1. Looking up the germline V gene (reference sequence) yields CDR1 DFQATT and CDR2 SNEGSKA. Regarding this clonotype: Its antigen remains unidentified. The sample holds no much larger clone one base away, and base qualities are not on file.

The study was a case-control design nested within a healthcare worker cohort in London, UK, with weekly nasopharyngeal swab PCR tests and blood sampling. Healthcare workers were enrolled in the week of the UK lockdown, from 23 to 31 March 2020, and were followed every week for up to about 16 weeks. This chain joins TRBV20-1 to TRBJ1-5, with TRBD1 identical over 10 junction bases. The sequence derives from an adult who was a healthcare worker with PCR-confirmed SARS-CoV-2 infection or an uninfected control (not recorded which). Sequences were derived from whole blood, sampled at baseline. The CDR3 here reads CSARAQTGGFNQPQHF. The DNA is as follows: TGCAGTGCTAGAGCCCAGACAGGGGGCTTCAATCAGCCCCAGCATTTT.